The clone carrying this TCR beta chain was detected a few times. The CDR3 sequence is 13 residues long. Germline V gene lookup returns CDR1 KGHDR and CDR2 SFDVKD. The V end was cut by 9 bases, the J end by 10 bases, with 18 bases between. This record comes from a study of T cells in Graves' hyperthyroidism and ophthalmopathy. RNA transcripts gave rise to amplified TCR beta CDR3 regions. The study used the HTBI primer set for a first-round RT-PCR of the TCR CDR3. TCRdb reanalysed the multiplex PCR reads using MiXCR and keeps one entry per CDR3 protein. The table shows hundreds of thousands of distinct CDR3 sequences, with less than 15% occurring only once.

The clonotype was recovered from a woman between 18 and 29 years old with Graves' hyperthyroidism. The sequencing input was blood. The V call is TRBV24-1, the J call TRBJ2-1; D perhaps matches TRBD2 (7 bases). The CDR3 coding sequence is TGTGCCACCGGGGGGGGCGCCGACGGGGAGCAGTTCTTC. Amino acids: CATGGGADGEQFF.